Presented here are 30 T cell receptor beta chains from one specimen sequenced in a study of radiation and T cells in renal cell carcinoma. Generated by immunoSEQ multiplex PCR, the TCRdb table keeps only in-frame clones and is missing some. Of around 120,000 clones listed, 75% to 90% are singletons. Time point noted: blood 2 weeks post-SBRT. Stated treatment: 15 Gy SBRT to primary tumor, nephrectomy 4 weeks later. The input for sequencing was blood, taken from a patient whose treatment included radiotherapy and nephrectomy. Receptors originate from a woman aged 60-70 years with renal cell carcinoma.

This chain uses TRBV18 with TRBJ2-7; either TRBD1 or TRBD2 may fit D (5 bases each). This CDR3 is built from 13 residues. The germline V and J ends were trimmed by 4 bases and 6 bases, with 13 bases remaining between them. CDR1 KGHSH and CDR2 LQKENI come from the germline V gene. The CDR3 protein is CASSLGPTSEQYF. In DNA form, the CDR3 reads TGTGCCAGCTCACTGGGACCGACGAGCGAGCAGTACTTC.

The genes are TRBV11-2 and TRBJ1-2; D remains ambiguous. This CDR3 is built from 12 residues. Germline CDR1 SGHAT, CDR2 FQNNGV. The V and J ends lost 3 bases and 7 bases respectively, with 9 bases between them. CDR3 DNA: TGTGCCAGCAGCTTCGAGTGGGGTGGCTACACCTTC. As protein: CASSFEWGGYTF.

CDR3 amino acids: CASSYVGGTEAFF. CDR3 DNA sequence: TGTGCCAGCAGTTACGTGGGTGGCACTGAAGCTTTCTTT. The V gene is TRBV6-6, the J gene TRBJ1-1; D not certain. CDR1 is MNHNY and CDR2 is SVGAGI in the germline V gene (reference sequence). The CDR3 runs 13 residues. Trimming left V 2 bases short and J 4 bases short, with 8 bases between.

The chain employs TRBV6-1 and TRBJ1-2; D might be TRBD1 (5 bases). The CDR3 has 14 residues. Trimming cost V 2 bases and J 2 bases, with 9 bases left between them. Germline CDR1 reads MNHNS; CDR2 reads SASEGT. The CDR3 nucleotides are TGTGCCAGCAGTGAACCAGGGTCGAACTATGGCTACACCTTC. It specifies CASSEPGSNYGYTF.

The chain is built from TRBV6-5 and TRBJ2-7; 8 nucleotides line up with TRBD1. This CDR3 comprises 15 residues. Looked up from germline, CDR1 is MNHEY and CDR2 is SVGAGI. V gave up 6 bases and J gave up 1 base; unmatched junction bases: 8. The CDR3 here is CASRMGQEVSYEQYF. The CDR3 DNA sequence: TGTGCCAGCAGGATGGGACAGGAAGTGTCCTACGAGCAGTACTTC.

This chain uses TRBV6-1 with TRBJ2-5, with D hard to call. Trimming shortened V by 4 bases and J by 2 bases, and 2 bases separated the two germline ends. Germline V gene data show CDR1 as MNHNS and CDR2 as SASEGT. The CDR3 consists of 11 residues. The CDR3 is CASSGQETQYF. The DNA of the CDR3 is TGTGCCAGCAGTGGGCAAGAGACCCAGTACTTC.

This clone was seen once. The V call is TRBV2, the J call TRBJ1-6, with D perhaps TRBD1 (5 bases). Germline loops: CDR1 SNHLY, CDR2 FYNNEI. The CDR3 loop spans 16 amino acids. The germline V and J ends were trimmed by 8 bases and 0 bases, with 14 bases remaining between them. This CDR3 is CASGPGRSSYNSPLHF. The CDR3 nucleotides are TGTGCCAGCGGTCCGGGACGTAGCTCCTATAATTCACCCCTCCACTTT.

The chain combines TRBV2 with TRBJ2-7; D may be TRBD1 (6 bases). Per the germline V gene, CDR1 is SNHLY and CDR2 is FYNNEI. This CDR3 spans 14 amino acids. V was trimmed by 3 bases and J by 4 bases, leaving 13 bases between them. This chain's CDR3 is CASSELGTTYEQYF. The CDR3 nucleotides are TGTGCCAGCAGTGAGTTGGGGACAACTTACGAGCAGTACTTC.

The V gene is TRBV19, the J gene TRBJ1-1; D might be TRBD1 (5 bases). V shed 7 bases and J shed 3 bases, with 15 bases lying between them. Germline V gene data show CDR1 as LNHDA and CDR2 as SQIVND (reference sequence). CDR3 length: 14 amino acids. As DNA, the CDR3 is TGTGCCAGTACTCTCAAGGGGTTTGACACTGAAGCTTTCTTT. Protein sequence: CASTLKGFDTEAFF.

V usage is TRBV6-6 and J usage is TRBJ2-1; the match to TRBD1 covers 8 bases. Germline assignment: CDR1 MNHNY and CDR2 SVGAGI (reference sequence). This CDR3 comprises 11 residues. With V trimmed by 6 bases and J by 12 bases, 4 bases remained unmatched. The CDR3 sequence: CASSPDRGQFF. In DNA, the CDR3 is TGTGCCAGCAGCCCCGACAGGGGGCAGTTCTTC.

The chain joins TRBV7-9 to TRBJ2-7; 10 nucleotides align to TRBD1. There are 15 residues in the CDR3. Germline-derived CDR1 and CDR2 are SEHNR and FQNEAQ (reference sequence). With 5 bases clipped from V and 1 base from J, the junction kept 5 bases outside the gene matches. For the CDR3, the DNA is TGTGCCAGCAGCCCCGGACAGGGGGTTTCCTACGAGCAGTACTTC. Its protein product is CASSPGQGVSYEQYF.

This chain uses TRBV18 with TRBJ1-1, with TRBD1 identical over 11 bases. Germline V gives CDR1 KGHSH, CDR2 LQKENI. V trimming: 4 bases; J trimming: 7 bases; junction bases outside the gene matches: 5. The CDR3 is made up of 14 amino acids. CDR3 in DNA: TGTGCCAGCTCACAAGGACAGGGGGCCGTTGAAGCTTTCTTT. It is translated as CASSQGQGAVEAFF.

The chain combines TRBV14 with TRBJ2-7; D may be TRBD2 (6 bases). Per the germline V gene, CDR1 is SGHDN and CDR2 is FVKESK. There are 11 residues in the CDR3. Between the trimmed V and J ends, which lost 1 base and 12 bases, there was a span of 10 bases. CDR3 DNA sequence: TGTGCCAGCAGCCAAGTGGGGAGGAGGTACTTC. Amino acid sequence: CASSQVGRRYF.

The chain employs TRBV27 and TRBJ2-7; D possibly matches TRBD1 or TRBD2 (5 bases each). Between the trimmed V and J ends, which lost 7 bases and 7 bases, there was a span of 17 bases. The germline V gene has CDR1 MNHEY and CDR2 SMNVEV (reference sequence). The CDR3 consists of 13 residues. The CDR3 loop reads CASTNRMWGEQYF. CDR3 DNA sequence: TGTGCCAGCACAAACCGCATGTGGGGGGAGCAGTACTTC.

In this sample, this clone turned up once. The chain uses TRBV7-9 and TRBJ1-4; D unclear. This CDR3 is built from 15 residues. Trimming left V 0 bases short and J 3 bases short, with 8 bases between. CDR1 is SEHNR and CDR2 is FQNEAQ in the germline V gene (reference sequence). In DNA form, the CDR3 reads TGTGCCAGCAGCTTAGCGTCGTCTTCTAATGAAAAACTGTTTTTT. Encoded protein: CASSLASSSNEKLFF. The variable domain in full, completed from reference TRBV7-9 and TRBJ1-4, reads DTGVSQNPRHKITKRGQNVTFRCDPISEHNRLYWYRQTLGQGPEFLTYFQNEAQLEKSRLLSDRFSAERPKGSFSTLEIQRTEQGDSAMYLCASSLASSSNEKLFFGSGTQLSVL.

V gene TRBV7-2 combines with J gene TRBJ2-1; D gene unclear. Trimming removed 0 bases at V and 3 bases at J, with 3 bases between. The CDR3 covers 13 residues. Germline V lookup: CDR1 SGHTA, CDR2 FQGNSA. The CDR3 DNA reads as TGTGCCAGCAGCTTAGCGGTCTACAATGAGCAGTTCTTC. It translates to CASSLAVYNEQFF. Based on the CDR3 plus reference TRBV7-2 and TRBJ2-1, the full variable domain is GAGVSQSPSNKVTEKGKDVELRCDPISGHTALYWYRQSLGQGLEFLIYFQGNSAPDKSGLPSDRFSAERTGGSVSTLTIQRTQQEDSAVYLCASSLAVYNEQFFGPGTRLTVL.

The chain is built from TRBV29-1 and TRBJ1-2; 7 nucleotides line up with TRBD1. CDR3 length: 14 residues. Trimming cost V 7 bases and J 2 bases; bases outside gene matches: 10. Germline CDR1 SQVTM, CDR2 ANQGSEA. The DNA for the CDR3 is TGCAGCGGCGCGACCCGGGACAGCAACTATGGCTACACCTTC. Amino acids: CSGATRDSNYGYTF. The variable domain in full, with the rest retrieved from reference TRBV29-1 and TRBJ1-2, is SAVISQKPSRDICQRGTSLTIQCQVDSQVTMMFWYRQQPGQSLTLIATANQGSEATYESGFVIDKFPISRPNLTFSTLTVSNMSPEDSSIYLCSGATRDSNYGYTFGSGTRLTVV.

The chain's CDR3 is CASSRSRVSEQFF. The CDR3 DNA is TGTGCCAGCAGCCGGAGTCGGGTATCTGAGCAGTTCTTC. V usage is TRBV7-2 and J usage is TRBJ2-1; D is unresolved. CDR3 length equals 13 residues. Per the germline V gene, CDR1 is SGHTA and CDR2 is FQGNSA. The V end lost 5 bases, the J end lost 9 bases, and 14 bases lay between the germline ends. The entire variable domain, with the rest obtained from reference TRBV7-2 and TRBJ2-1, is as follows: GAGVSQSPSNKVTEKGKDVELRCDPISGHTALYWYRQSLGQGLEFLIYFQGNSAPDKSGLPSDRFSAERTGGSVSTLTIQRTQQEDSAVYLCASSRSRVSEQFFGPGTRLTVL.

The rearrangement joins TRBV10-1 to TRBJ2-1; TRBD2 matches at 9 bases. This CDR3 has 14 amino acids. CDR1 and CDR2 (germline): WNHNN, SYGVQD (reference sequence). The V and J ends lost 8 bases and 0 bases, in that order; junction bases with no gene match: 2. The CDR3 loop is CASGGGASYNEQFF. The CDR3 bases are TGCGCCAGCGGCGGGGGGGCCTCCTACAATGAGCAGTTCTTC.

The gene calls are TRBV5-4 and TRBJ1-6; TRBD1 matches 7 bases. CDR1 is SGHNT and CDR2 is YYREEE in the germline V gene (reference sequence). The V and J ends lost 4 bases and 9 bases, in that order; junction bases with no gene match: 13. The CDR3 has 16 amino acids. CDR3 in DNA: TGTGCCAGCAGCCTTGACCACAGGGGAAGCAGTTCACCCCTCCACTTT. It is translated as CASSLDHRGSSSPLHF.

The V call is TRBV11-2, the J call TRBJ1-1; no clear D gene. CDR1 and CDR2 from the germline V gene are SGHAT and FQNNGV. V lost 5 bases to trimming and J lost 0 bases, with 16 bases between them. This CDR3 spans 16 amino acids. CDR3 in DNA: TGTGCCAGCAGCCTGAGCGTTTACAGCCTGAACACTGAAGCTTTCTTT. It codes for CASSLSVYSLNTEAFF.

This clone has at least ten counts. The chain recombines TRBV7-9 with TRBJ2-5; 7 bases match TRBD1. CDR1 and CDR2 from the germline V gene are SEHNR and FQNEAQ (reference sequence). J gave up 2 bases and V 2 bases, and 8 bases lay outside the gene matches. The CDR3 contains 16 residues. CDR3 in amino acids: CASSLYAGTAQETQYF. CDR3 coding DNA: TGTGCCAGCAGCTTATATGCCGGGACAGCTCAAGAGACCCAGTACTTC.

This clone has more than one count but fewer than ten. The chain links TRBV4-1 to TRBJ2-7; D unresolved. The germline V gene has CDR1 MGHRA and CDR2 YSYEKL. CDR3 size: 14 residues. Trimming removed 0 bases from V and 4 bases from J, with 10 bases in between. The CDR3 nucleotides read TGCGCCAGCAGCCAAGATGGGTTGGGGTACGAGCAGTACTTC. This translates into CASSQDGLGYEQYF.

The chain links TRBV6-6 to TRBJ1-5; perhaps TRBD1 as D (6 bases). V was clipped by 4 bases and J by 5 bases, with 18 bases between them. CDR1 is MNHNY, CDR2 SVGAGI, per germline (reference sequence). This CDR3 has 16 residues. This CDR3 reads CASSSLPQGLDQPQHF. CDR3 in DNA: TGTGCCAGCAGTTCACTTCCACAGGGACTGGATCAGCCCCAGCATTTT.

The CDR3 protein is CAISGDLGGSYEQYF. The CDR3 nucleotides read TGTGCCATCAGTGGGGACTTGGGAGGGTCCTACGAGCAGTACTTC. The J gene is TRBJ2-7, the V gene TRBV10-3; 7 nucleotides agree with TRBD2. Trimming cost V 4 bases and J 1 base; bases outside gene matches: 7. The germline V gene has CDR1 ENHRY and CDR2 SYGVKD. The CDR3 sequence is 15 residues long.

The rearrangement links TRBV5-1 to TRBJ2-4, with D possibly being TRBD1 or TRBD2 (7 bases each). CDR1 and CDR2 (germline): SGHRS, YFSETQ. The CDR3 runs to 17 residues. The germline V and J ends were trimmed by 2 bases and 0 bases, with 15 bases remaining between them. Here the CDR3 DNA reads TGCGCCAGCAGCTTTCAACAGGGGACTATAGCCAAAAACATTCAGTACTTC. Translated: CASSFQQGTIAKNIQYF.

This chain connects TRBV6-6 to TRBJ2-7; TRBD1 matches at 9 bases. The germline V gene encodes CDR1 MNHNY and CDR2 SVGAGI (reference sequence). After removal of 5 bases from V and 5 bases from J, the junction contained 10 bases not matched to a gene. This CDR3 comprises 15 residues. For the CDR3, the DNA is TGTGCCAGCAGTCAGCCGGGACAGGGCACCCACGAGCAGTACTTC. Amino acid sequence: CASSQPGQGTHEQYF.

A few counts support this clone. DNA of the CDR3: TGTGCCATCAGTGCGCCACGTGAGGGAGGGACGGCCGGTAAGCAGTTCTTC. It codes for CAISAPREGGTAGKQFF. The chain joins TRBV10-3 to TRBJ2-1, with 7 bases identical to TRBD2. V lost 4 bases, J lost 11 bases, and 20 bases stayed unmatched. The CDR3 spans 17 residues. Per the germline V gene, CDR1 is ENHRY and CDR2 is SYGVKD.

V and J are TRBV9 and TRBJ2-1, with 11 bases identical to TRBD2. V dropped 6 bases and J dropped 7; count of bases not matched to a gene: 9. The CDR3 is 15 amino acids. Germline V gives CDR1 SGDLS, CDR2 YYNGEE. The CDR3 is CASTTLAGEGNEQFF. The CDR3 DNA reads as TGTGCCAGCACCACACTAGCGGGAGAGGGTAATGAGCAGTTCTTC.

Only a few counts were recorded for this clone. The rearrangement links TRBV4-2 to TRBJ2-5; 9 bases line up with TRBD2. From germline, CDR1 is LGHNA and CDR2 YNFKEQ. The J segment lost 4 bases and the V segment lost 1 base, leaving 7 bases of the junction unmatched. There are 16 residues in the CDR3. This CDR3 reads CASSQGLAGIAETQYF. DNA for the CDR3: TGTGCCAGCAGCCAAGGCCTAGCGGGAATTGCAGAGACCCAGTACTTC.